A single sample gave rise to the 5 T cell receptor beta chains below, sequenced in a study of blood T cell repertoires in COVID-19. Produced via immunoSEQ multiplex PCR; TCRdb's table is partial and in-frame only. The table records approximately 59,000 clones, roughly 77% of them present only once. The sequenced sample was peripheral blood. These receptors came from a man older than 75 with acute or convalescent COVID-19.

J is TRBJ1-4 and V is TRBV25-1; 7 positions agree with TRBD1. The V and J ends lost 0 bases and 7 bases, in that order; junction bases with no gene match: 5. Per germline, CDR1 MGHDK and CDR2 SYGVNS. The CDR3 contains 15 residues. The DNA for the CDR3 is TGTGCCAGCAGTGAATATCGACAGGGTTTTGAAAAACTGTTTTTT. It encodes CASSEYRQGFEKLFF.

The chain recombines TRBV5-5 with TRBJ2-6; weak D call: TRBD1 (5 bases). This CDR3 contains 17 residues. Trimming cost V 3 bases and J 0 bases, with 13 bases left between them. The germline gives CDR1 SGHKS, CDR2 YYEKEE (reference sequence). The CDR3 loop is CASSSTATASGANVLTF. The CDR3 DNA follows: TGTGCCAGCAGCTCCACAGCGACAGCCTCTGGGGCCAACGTCCTGACTTTC.

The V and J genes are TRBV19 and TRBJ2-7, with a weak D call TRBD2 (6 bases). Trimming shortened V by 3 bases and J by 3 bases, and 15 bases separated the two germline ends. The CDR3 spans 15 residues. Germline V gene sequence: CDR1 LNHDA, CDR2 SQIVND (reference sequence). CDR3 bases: TGTGCCAGTAGTATTCTCGCGGGGAATTACTACGAGCAGTACTTC. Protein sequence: CASSILAGNYYEQYF.

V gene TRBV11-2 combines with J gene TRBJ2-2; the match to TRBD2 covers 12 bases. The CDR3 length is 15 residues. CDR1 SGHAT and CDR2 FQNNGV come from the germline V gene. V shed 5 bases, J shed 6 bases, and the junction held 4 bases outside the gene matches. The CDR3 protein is CASSVTSGSPGELFF. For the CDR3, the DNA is TGTGCCAGCAGCGTGACTAGCGGGAGTCCCGGGGAGCTGTTTTTT.

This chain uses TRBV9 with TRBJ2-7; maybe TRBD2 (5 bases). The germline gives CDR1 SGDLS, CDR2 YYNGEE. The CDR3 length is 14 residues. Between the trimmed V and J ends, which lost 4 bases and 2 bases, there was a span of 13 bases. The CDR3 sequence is CASSLQLGPYEQYF. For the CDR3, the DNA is TGTGCCAGCAGCTTGCAACTAGGGCCCTACGAGCAGTACTTC.